This is a list of T cell receptor beta chains from one sample in a study of blood T cell repertoires in COVID-19. Produced via immunoSEQ multiplex PCR; TCRdb's table is partial and in-frame only. This table holds approximately 57,000 clones, approximately 87% found once. The sequenced sample consisted of peripheral blood. These receptors all come from a man aged 45-65 years with acute or convalescent COVID-19. The CDR3 runs from the conserved cysteine through the conserved F or W. Each record gives: D gene, V gene, J gene, clone size, CDR3 DNA, CDR3 protein. D genes are given only for firm matches. The size of a clone is reported for some rows only, either as once, few or many, or as a class for expanded clones.

>TRBD1|TRBV5-6|TRBJ2-3|NA
TGTGCCAGCAGCTTGGGTGGACAGGGAATGAATACGCAGTATTTT
CASSLGGQGMNTQYF
>TRBD2|TRBV6-5|TRBJ2-7|NA
TGTGCCAGCAGGCCGACTAGCGGTACCTACGAGCAGTACTTC
CASRPTSGTYEQYF
>NA|TRBV6-1|TRBJ2-5|NA
TGTGCCAGCAGTGAAATACTAGAAAGTTCCGGGACCCAGTACTTC
CASSEILESSGTQYF
>TRBD1|TRBV19|TRBJ1-2|NA
TGTGCCAGCTCCCGGGACAGCCTTTTCCAGGGCGCTAATTCTGGCTACACCTTC
CASSRDSLFQGANSGYTF
>TRBD1|TRBV7-2|TRBJ1-2|NA
TGTGCCAGCAGCTTCCCGGGACAGGCATATGGCTACACCTTC
CASSFPGQAYGYTF
>TRBD1|TRBV2|TRBJ1-1|NA
TGTGCCAGCAAGGGTAGGGGGCAGGGTGAAGCTTTCTTT
CASKGRGQGEAFF
>NA|TRBV11-3|TRBJ2-3|once
TGTGCCAGCAGCTCCTGGACAGACACAGATACGCAGTATTTT
CASSSWTDTDTQYF
>NA|TRBV12-3/TRBV12-4|TRBJ1-1|NA
TGTGCCAGCAGTTTAGCTCTTAACACTGAAGCTTTCTTT
CASSLALNTEAFF
>NA|TRBV2|TRBJ1-2|NA
TGTGCCAGCAGTGAAGTCCGGACAGCTACTAACTATGGCTACACCTTC
CASSEVRTATNYGYTF
>NA|TRBV11-2|TRBJ2-1|few
TGTGCCAGCAGCGAGGACTCGGGGAAGTTCTTC
CASSEDSGKFF
>NA|TRBV6-5|TRBJ1-2|NA
TGTGCCAGCAGTTACTCGAGAGCGGGCTATGGCTACACCTTC
CASSYSRAGYGYTF
>TRBD1|TRBV18|TRBJ2-7|NA
TGTGCCAGCTCTAAACAGGGGGATTCCTACGAGCAGTACTTC
CASSKQGDSYEQYF
>NA|TRBV20-1|TRBJ1-4|NA
TGCAGTGCTAGAGAATTGACAGAGCTGTTTTTT
CSARELTELFF
>TRBD2|TRBV6-2/TRBV6-3|TRBJ2-3|NA
TGTGCCAGCAGTCCCCGGGGACTAGTAGGAGATACGCAGTATTTT
CASSPRGLVGDTQYF
>TRBD1|TRBV5-5|TRBJ2-7|NA
TGTGCCAGCAGGACACAGGGGTCCTCCTACGAGCAGTACTTC
CASRTQGSSYEQYF
>TRBD1|TRBV2|TRBJ2-1|NA
TGTGCCAGCATGAGACAGGGGGCTACGGATGAGCAGTTCTTC
CASMRQGATDEQFF
>TRBD2|TRBV5-6|TRBJ2-4|NA
TGTGCCAGCAGCTCGGCGGGGGGGCGATTCACCATCCCGCAAAACATTCAGTACTTC
CASSSAGGRFTIPQNIQYF
>NA|TRBV9|TRBJ2-1|NA
TGTGCCAGCAGCGGCCCCCTAGGCAATGAGCAGTTCTTC
CASSGPLGNEQFF
>NA|TRBV5-1|TRBJ1-6|NA
TGCGCCAGCAGCTTGGTGGCAGGGTCCGGTCTGGGTAATTCACCCCTCCACTTT
CASSLVAGSGLGNSPLHF
>NA|TRBV18|TRBJ2-7|NA
TGTGCCAGCTCACCACTAGCTAGCGGAATAGGGGGCGAGCAGTACTTC
CASSPLASGIGGEQYF
>TRBD1|TRBV11-3|TRBJ2-7|NA
TGTGCCAGCAGCACCCTGACAGGGAACTACGAGCAGTACTTC
CASSTLTGNYEQYF